The present entry profiles one T cell receptor beta chain with its context. The entry originates in a study of control samples from healthy donors and cancer patients. Repertoires were generated with immunoSEQ multiplex PCR, while TCRdb's copy carries only in-frame clones and drops some. Found here are 400,000 to 450,000 clones, more than 80% of them singletons; the top ten hold 5% to 8%. V lost 2 bases and J lost 4, with 8 bases in between. Germline loops: CDR1 SQVTM, CDR2 ANQGSEA. The CDR3 consists of 12 residues. The origin of this receptor is a man aged 40-49 years with head and neck cancer. Specimen: PBMCs. The V and J genes are TRBV29-1 and TRBJ2-5; D gene ambiguous. The chain's CDR3 is CSVEWQRETQYF. CDR3 sequence (DNA): TGCAGCGTTGAATGGCAGCGAGAGACCCAGTACTTC.